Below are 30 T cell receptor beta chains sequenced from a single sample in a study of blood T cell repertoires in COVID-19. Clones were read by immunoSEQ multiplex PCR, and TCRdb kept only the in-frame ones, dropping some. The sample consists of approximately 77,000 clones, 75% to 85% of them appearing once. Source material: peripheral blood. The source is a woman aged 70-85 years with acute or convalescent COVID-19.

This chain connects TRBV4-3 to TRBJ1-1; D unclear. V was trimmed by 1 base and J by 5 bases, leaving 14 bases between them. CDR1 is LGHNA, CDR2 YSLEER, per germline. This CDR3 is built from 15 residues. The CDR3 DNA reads TGCGCCAGCAGCCAAGCCTATCTCGGGTTTACTGAAGCTTTCTTT. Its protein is CASSQAYLGFTEAFF.

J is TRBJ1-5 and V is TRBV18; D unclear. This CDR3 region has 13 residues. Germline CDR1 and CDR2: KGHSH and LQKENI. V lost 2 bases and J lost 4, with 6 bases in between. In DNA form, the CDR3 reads TGTGCCAGCTCACCATCCCGTAATCAGCCCCAGCATTTT. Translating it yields CASSPSRNQPQHF.

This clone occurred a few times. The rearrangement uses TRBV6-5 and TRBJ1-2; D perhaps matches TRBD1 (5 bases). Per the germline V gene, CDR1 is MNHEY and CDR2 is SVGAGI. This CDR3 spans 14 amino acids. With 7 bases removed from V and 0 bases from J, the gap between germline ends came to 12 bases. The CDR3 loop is CASNWAGSNYGYTF. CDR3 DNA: TGTGCCAGCAACTGGGCAGGGTCTAACTATGGCTACACCTTC.

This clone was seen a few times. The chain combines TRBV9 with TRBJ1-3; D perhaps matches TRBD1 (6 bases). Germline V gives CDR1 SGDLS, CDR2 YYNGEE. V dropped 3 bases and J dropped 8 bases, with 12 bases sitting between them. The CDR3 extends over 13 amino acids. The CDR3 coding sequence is TGTGCCAGCAGCGGCGAGGGGGTTGACACCATATATTTT. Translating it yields CASSGEGVDTIYF.

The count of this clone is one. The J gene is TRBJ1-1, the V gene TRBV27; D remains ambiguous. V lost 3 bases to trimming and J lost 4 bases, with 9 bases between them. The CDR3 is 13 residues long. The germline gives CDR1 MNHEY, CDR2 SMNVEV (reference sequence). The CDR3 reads CASSFGVATEAFF. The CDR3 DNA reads TGTGCCAGCAGTTTCGGGGTGGCCACTGAAGCTTTCTTT.

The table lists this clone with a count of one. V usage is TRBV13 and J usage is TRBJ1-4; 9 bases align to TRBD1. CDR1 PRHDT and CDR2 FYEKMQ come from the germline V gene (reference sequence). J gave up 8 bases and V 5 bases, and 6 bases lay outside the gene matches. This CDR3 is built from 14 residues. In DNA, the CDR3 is TGTGCCAGCAGCCTGGGACAGGGTAGGGAAAAACTGTTTTTT. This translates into CASSLGQGREKLFF.

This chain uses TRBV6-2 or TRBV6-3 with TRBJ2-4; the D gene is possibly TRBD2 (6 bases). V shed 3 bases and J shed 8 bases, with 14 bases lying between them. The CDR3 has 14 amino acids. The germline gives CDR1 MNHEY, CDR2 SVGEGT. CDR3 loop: CASSYSGTPYIQYF. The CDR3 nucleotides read TGTGCCAGCAGTTATTCCGGGACTCCATACATTCAGTACTTC.

The CDR3 DNA is TGCGCCAGCAGCCTTTCCTCTAGCGGGGGAACTGGGGAGCTGTTTTTT. Its translation is CASSLSSSGGTGELFF. The chain employs TRBV5-1 and TRBJ2-2; 10 bases are a match to TRBD2. Germline V gives CDR1 SGHRS, CDR2 YFSETQ. With V trimmed by 4 bases and J by 8 bases, 11 bases remained unmatched. This CDR3 has 16 amino acids.

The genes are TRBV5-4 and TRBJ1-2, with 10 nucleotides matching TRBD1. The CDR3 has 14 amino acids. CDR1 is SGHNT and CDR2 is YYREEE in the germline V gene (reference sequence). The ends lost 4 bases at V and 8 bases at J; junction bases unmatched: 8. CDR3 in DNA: TGTGCCAGCAGCCCGGGACAGGGGATGGGAGGCTACACCTTC. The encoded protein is CASSPGQGMGGYTF. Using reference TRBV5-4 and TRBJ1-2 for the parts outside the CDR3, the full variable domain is ETGVTQSPTHLIKTRGQQVTLRCSSQSGHNTVSWYQQALGQGPQFIFQYYREEENGRGNFPPRFSGLQFPNYSSELNVNALELDDSALYLCASSPGQGMGGYTFGSGTRLTVV.

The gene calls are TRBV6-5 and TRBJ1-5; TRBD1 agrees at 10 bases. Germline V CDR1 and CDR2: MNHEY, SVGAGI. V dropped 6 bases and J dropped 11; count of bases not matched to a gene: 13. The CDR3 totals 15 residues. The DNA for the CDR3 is TGTGCCAGCAGAAGGATGGGACAGGGGTTTCAAGCCCAGCATTTT. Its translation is CASRRMGQGFQAQHF.

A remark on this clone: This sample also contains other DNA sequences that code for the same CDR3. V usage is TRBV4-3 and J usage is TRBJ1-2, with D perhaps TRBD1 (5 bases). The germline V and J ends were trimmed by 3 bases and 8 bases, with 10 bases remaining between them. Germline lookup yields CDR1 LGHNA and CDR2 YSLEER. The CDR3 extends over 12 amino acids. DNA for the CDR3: TGCGCCAGCAGCCAGGACAAAGAAGGCTACACCTTC. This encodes CASSQDKEGYTF.

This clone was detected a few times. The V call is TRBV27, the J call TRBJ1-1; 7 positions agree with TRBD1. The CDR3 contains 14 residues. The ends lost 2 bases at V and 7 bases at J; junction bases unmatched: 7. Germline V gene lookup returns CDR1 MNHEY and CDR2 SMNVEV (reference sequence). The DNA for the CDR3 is TGTGCCAGCAGTTTAAGACAGGGTGTTGGTGAAGCTTTCTTT. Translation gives CASSLRQGVGEAFF.

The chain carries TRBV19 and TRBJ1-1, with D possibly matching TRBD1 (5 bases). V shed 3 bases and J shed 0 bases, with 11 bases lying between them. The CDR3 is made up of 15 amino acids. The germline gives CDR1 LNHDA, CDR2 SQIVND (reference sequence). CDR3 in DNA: TGTGCCAGTAGTATTCTCCAGGGAATGAACACTGAAGCTTTCTTT. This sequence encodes CASSILQGMNTEAFF.

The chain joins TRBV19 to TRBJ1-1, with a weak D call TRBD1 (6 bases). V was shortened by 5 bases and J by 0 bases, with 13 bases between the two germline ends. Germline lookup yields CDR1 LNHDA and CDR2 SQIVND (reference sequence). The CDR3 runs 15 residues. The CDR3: CASSVPGQVNTEAFF. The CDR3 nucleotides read TGTGCCAGTAGTGTACCGGGACAAGTGAACACTGAAGCTTTCTTT.

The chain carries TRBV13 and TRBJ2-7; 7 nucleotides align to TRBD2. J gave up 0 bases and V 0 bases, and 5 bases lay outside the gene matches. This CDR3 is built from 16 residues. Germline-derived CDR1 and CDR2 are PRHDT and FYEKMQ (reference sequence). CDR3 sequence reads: CASSLGGTTISYEQYF. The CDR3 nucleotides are TGTGCCAGCAGCTTAGGGGGGACTACGATCTCCTACGAGCAGTACTTC. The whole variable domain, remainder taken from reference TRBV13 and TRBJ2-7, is AAGVIQSPRHLIKEKRETATLKCYPIPRHDTVYWYQQGPGQDPQFLISFYEKMQSDKGSIPDRFSAQQFSDYHSELNMSSLELGDSALYFCASSLGGTTISYEQYFGPGTRLTVT.

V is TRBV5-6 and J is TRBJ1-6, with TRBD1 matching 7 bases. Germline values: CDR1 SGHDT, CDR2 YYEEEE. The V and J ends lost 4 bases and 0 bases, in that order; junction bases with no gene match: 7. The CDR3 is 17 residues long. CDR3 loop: CASSVDRDFSYNSPLHF. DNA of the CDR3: TGTGCCAGCAGCGTAGACAGGGACTTCTCCTATAATTCACCCCTCCACTTT.

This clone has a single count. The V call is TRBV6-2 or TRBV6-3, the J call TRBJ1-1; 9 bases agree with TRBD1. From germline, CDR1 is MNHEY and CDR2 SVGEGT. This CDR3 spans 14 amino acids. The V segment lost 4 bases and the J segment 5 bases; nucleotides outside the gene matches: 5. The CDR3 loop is CASSFWTGETEAFF. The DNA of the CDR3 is TGTGCCAGCAGTTTCTGGACAGGGGAGACTGAAGCTTTCTTT.

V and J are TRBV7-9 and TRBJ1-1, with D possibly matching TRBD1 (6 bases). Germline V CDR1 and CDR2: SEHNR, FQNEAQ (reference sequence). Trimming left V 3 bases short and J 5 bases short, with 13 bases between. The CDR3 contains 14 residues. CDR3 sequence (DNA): TGTGCCAGCAGCTTCGGGGGGCGCGGGACTGAAGCTTTCTTT. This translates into CASSFGGRGTEAFF.

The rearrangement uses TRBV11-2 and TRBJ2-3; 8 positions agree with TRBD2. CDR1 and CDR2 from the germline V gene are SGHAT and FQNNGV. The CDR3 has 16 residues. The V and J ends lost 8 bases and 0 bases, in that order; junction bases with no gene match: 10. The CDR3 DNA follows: TGTGCCAGCGGGTTTTTAGCGGGGTTTAGCACAGATACGCAGTATTTT. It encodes CASGFLAGFSTDTQYF.

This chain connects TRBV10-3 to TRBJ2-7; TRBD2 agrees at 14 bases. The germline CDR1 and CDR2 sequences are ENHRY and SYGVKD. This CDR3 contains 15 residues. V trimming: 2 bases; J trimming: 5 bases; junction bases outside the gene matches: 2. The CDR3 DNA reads TGTGCCATCAGTGAGGGACTAGCGGGGGGCCACGAGCAGTACTTC. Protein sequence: CAISEGLAGGHEQYF.

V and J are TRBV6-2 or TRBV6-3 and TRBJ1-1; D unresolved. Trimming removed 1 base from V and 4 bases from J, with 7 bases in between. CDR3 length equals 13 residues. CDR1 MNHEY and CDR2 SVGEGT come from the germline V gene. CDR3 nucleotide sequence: TGTGCCAGCAGTTACTACATTGGCACTGAAGCTTTCTTT. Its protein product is CASSYYIGTEAFF.

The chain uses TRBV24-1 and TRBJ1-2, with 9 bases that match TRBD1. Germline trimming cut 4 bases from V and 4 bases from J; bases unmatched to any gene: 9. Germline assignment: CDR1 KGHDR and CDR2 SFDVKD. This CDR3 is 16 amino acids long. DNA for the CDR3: TGTGCCACCAGTGAGGATAGGACAGGGGCGCTCTATGGCTACACCTTC. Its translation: CATSEDRTGALYGYTF.

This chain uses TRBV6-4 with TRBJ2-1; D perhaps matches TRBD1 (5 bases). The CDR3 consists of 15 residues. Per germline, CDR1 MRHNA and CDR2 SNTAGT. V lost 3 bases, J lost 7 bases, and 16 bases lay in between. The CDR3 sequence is CASSEDSPLRNEQFF. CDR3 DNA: TGTGCCAGCAGTGAAGACAGCCCCTTGAGGAATGAGCAGTTCTTC.

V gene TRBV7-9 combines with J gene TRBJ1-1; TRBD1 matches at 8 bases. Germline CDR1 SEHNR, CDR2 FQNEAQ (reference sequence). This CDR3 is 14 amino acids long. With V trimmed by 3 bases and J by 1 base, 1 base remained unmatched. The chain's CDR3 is CASSLGQANTEAFF. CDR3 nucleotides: TGTGCCAGCAGCTTGGGACAGGCGAACACTGAAGCTTTCTTT.

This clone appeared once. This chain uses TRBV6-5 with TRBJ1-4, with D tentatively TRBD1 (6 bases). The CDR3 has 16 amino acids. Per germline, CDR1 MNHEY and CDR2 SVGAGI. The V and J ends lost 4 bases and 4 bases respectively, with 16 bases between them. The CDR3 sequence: CASSSYRTVFNEKLFF. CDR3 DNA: TGTGCCAGCAGTTCATACCGGACAGTTTTTAATGAAAAACTGTTTTTT.

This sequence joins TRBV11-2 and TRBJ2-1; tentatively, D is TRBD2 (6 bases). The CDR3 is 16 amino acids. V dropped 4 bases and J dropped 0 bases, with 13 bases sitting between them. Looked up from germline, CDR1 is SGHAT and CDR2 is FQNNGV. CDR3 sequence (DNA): TGTGCCAGCAGCTCTCGGGAGCCGAGCTCCTACAATGAGCAGTTCTTC. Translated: CASSSREPSSYNEQFF.

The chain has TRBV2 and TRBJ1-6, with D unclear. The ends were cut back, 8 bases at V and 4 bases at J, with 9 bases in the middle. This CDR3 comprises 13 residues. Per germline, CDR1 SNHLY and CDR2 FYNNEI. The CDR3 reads CASVRGYNSPLHF. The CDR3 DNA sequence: TGTGCCAGCGTCAGAGGATATAATTCACCCCTCCACTTT.

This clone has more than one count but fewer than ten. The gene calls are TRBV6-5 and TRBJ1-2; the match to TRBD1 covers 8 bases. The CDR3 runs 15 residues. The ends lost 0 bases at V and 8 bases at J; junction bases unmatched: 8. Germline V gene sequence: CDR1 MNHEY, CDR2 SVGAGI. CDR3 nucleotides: TGTGCCAGCAGTTACTCGGGGTCAGGGGGCCGGGGCTACACCTTC. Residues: CASSYSGSGGRGYTF.

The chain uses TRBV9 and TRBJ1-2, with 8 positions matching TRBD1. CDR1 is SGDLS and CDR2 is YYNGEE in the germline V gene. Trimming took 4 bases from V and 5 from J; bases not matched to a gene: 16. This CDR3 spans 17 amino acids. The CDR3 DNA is TGTGCCAGCAGCACCCACCATTTCCAGGGGGCCACGTATGGCTACACCTTC. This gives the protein CASSTHHFQGATYGYTF. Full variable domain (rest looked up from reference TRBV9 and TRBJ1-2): DSGVTQTPKHLITATGQRVTLRCSPRSGDLSVYWYQQSLDQGLQFLIQYYNGEERAKGNILERFSAQQFPDLHSELNLSSLELGDSALYFCASSTHHFQGATYGYTFGSGTRLTVV.

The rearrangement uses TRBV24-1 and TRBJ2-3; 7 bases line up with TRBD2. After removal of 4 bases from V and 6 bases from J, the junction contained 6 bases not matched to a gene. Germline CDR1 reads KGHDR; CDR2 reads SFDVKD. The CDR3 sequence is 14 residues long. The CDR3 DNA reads TGTGCCACCAGTGACGCAACTAGCGCCGATACGCAGTATTTT. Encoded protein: CATSDATSADTQYF.